The TCR beta chain described here comes from a study of cytomegalovirus exposure and HLA in healthy donors. 13 Jbeta primers and 60 Vbeta primers were used for the PCR. The data were produced by immunoSEQ multiplex PCR, yet TCRdb's version contains in-frame clones alone and is incomplete. The sample yields about 75,000 clones, around 80% seen once. The trim removed 0 bases at V and 8 bases at J, leaving 5 bases unmatched. CDR1 is SGDLS, CDR2 YYNGEE, per germline. The CDR3 has 14 amino acids. Sequences were obtained from PBMCs. This TCR came from a man aged 18 to 29 in good health and CMV-seronegative. The V gene is TRBV9, the J gene TRBJ1-2, with 9 bases fitting TRBD1. CDR3 sequence (DNA): TGTGCCAGCAGCGTAGGAGTGACAGGGGGAGGCTACACCTTC. This encodes CASSVGVTGGGYTF.